The 25 T cell receptor beta chains in this list originate from one sample, sequenced in a study of T-cell reconstitution after alpha-beta-depleted transplantation in children. Preparation of the TCRbeta library used unique molecular identifiers. MiXCR, run by TCRdb on the PCR reads, gives a single entry per CDR3 protein. This sample yields roughly 670,000 distinct CDR3 sequences, of which 13% are seen a single time; around 0.79% belongs to the top ten. The material was PBMCs, obtained before TCRalphabeta/CD19-depleted stem cell transplant. All receptors come from a girl aged 2 to 9 with congenital amegakaryocytic thrombocytopenia, due to receive a stem cell transplant.

This clonotype was found a few times. The genes are TRBV19 and TRBJ2-3, with no clear D. The CDR3 is 16 residues long. Germline CDR1 reads LNHDA; CDR2 reads SQIVND (reference sequence). Trimming pared 8 bases from V and 2 bases from J, leaving 20 bases between. The CDR3 region is CASSLIAALVTDTQYF. In nucleotides, the CDR3 is TGTGCCAGTTCCCTTATTGCGGCACTCGTCACAGATACGCAGTATTTT.

Remarks on this clonotype: A much larger clone lies one base from this, so it may be a read error. CDR3 DNA sequence: TGCAGTGCTAGTGTTAGGTCTTTCTACGAGCAGTACTTC. This gives the protein CSASVRSFYEQYF. The chain recombines TRBV20-1 with TRBJ2-7; no reliable D call. This CDR3 region has 13 residues. Trimming removed 3 bases from V and 3 bases from J, with 12 bases in between. CDR1 is DFQATT, CDR2 SNEGSKA, per germline (reference sequence).

The V and J genes are TRBV5-1 and TRBJ2-7, with 8 bases that match TRBD1. CDR1 is SGHRS, CDR2 YFSETQ, per germline. The CDR3 covers 15 residues. J gave up 3 bases and V 0 bases, and 5 bases lay outside the gene matches. DNA for the CDR3: TGCGCCAGCAGCTTGGATCTGACAGGGGACTACGAGCAGTACTTC. Protein: CASSLDLTGDYEQYF. The full variable domain, its missing parts supplied by reference TRBV5-1 and TRBJ2-7, is KAGVTQTPRYLIKTRGQQVTLSCSPISGHRSVSWYQQTPGQGLQFLFEYFSETQRNKGNFPGRFSGRQFSNSRSEMNVSTLELGDSALYLCASSLDLTGDYEQYFGPGTRLTVT.

This clonotype was recorded at least ten times. The genes are TRBV5-1 and TRBJ1-2; perhaps TRBD1 as D (6 bases). This CDR3 region has 16 residues. The germline CDR1 and CDR2 sequences are SGHRS and YFSETQ. V was clipped by 0 bases and J by 4 bases, with 16 bases between them. The CDR3: CASSLDFGGQRYGYTF. The CDR3 region has the DNA TGCGCCAGCAGCTTGGATTTCGGGGGCCAACGCTATGGCTACACCTTC.

This clonotype has ten or more counts. The chain joins TRBV7-9 to TRBJ2-7; 9 positions match TRBD2. This CDR3 is built from 13 residues. V lost 2 bases, J lost 5 bases, and 1 base stayed unmatched. Germline lookup yields CDR1 SEHNR and CDR2 FQNEAQ (reference sequence). The CDR3 coding sequence is TGTGCCAGCAGCTTAATAGCGGGAGACGAGCAGTACTTC. Translating gives CASSLIAGDEQYF.

This clonotype appeared many times. The J gene is TRBJ2-1, the V gene TRBV10-2; no firm D call. The ends were cut back, 8 bases at V and 0 bases at J, with 8 bases in the middle. Germline values: CDR1 WSHSY, CDR2 SAAADI. The CDR3 has 13 residues. This CDR3 reads CASVADSYNEQFF. CDR3 coding DNA: TGCGCCAGCGTCGCGGACTCCTACAATGAGCAGTTCTTC.

The chain uses TRBV20-1 and TRBJ2-7; 8 bases align to TRBD2. This CDR3 region has 16 residues. V trimming: 0 bases; J trimming: 0 bases; junction bases outside the gene matches: 7. Germline V gene lookup returns CDR1 DFQATT and CDR2 SNEGSKA (reference sequence). The CDR3, as DNA: TGCAGTGCTAGAGACATTAGCGGGACTGCCTCCTACGAGCAGTACTTC. It codes for CSARDISGTASYEQYF.

This sequence joins TRBV11-2 and TRBJ2-7; 10 bases are shared with TRBD1. V lost 1 base, J lost 5 bases, and 11 bases stayed unmatched. Germline CDR1 is SGHAT and CDR2 is FQNNGV. This CDR3 is built from 17 residues. CDR3 sequence (DNA): TGTGCCAGCAGCTTAGGGGGACCCGGGACAGGGGACGACGAGCAGTACTTC. Translated, it gives CASSLGGPGTGDDEQYF.

This clonotype has just a few counts. The genes are TRBV20-1 and TRBJ1-2; TRBD1 is a possible D gene (5 bases). The CDR3 is made up of 17 amino acids. Trimming pared 3 bases from V and 4 bases from J, leaving 24 bases between. Germline V lookup: CDR1 DFQATT, CDR2 SNEGSKA (reference sequence). CDR3 DNA: TGCAGTGCTAGCCCCCGCGGGGGTCCCGATTCTATCTATGGCTACACCTTC. This translates into CSASPRGGPDSIYGYTF.

This clonotype has ten or more counts. This chain connects TRBV12-3 or TRBV12-4 to TRBJ2-1; no clear D gene. V shed 2 bases and J shed 8 bases, with 13 bases lying between them. This CDR3 has 14 amino acids. The CDR3 protein is CASSLLEVVHEQFF. In nucleotides, the CDR3 is TGTGCCAGCAGTTTACTAGAGGTTGTCCATGAGCAGTTCTTC.

On this clonotype itself: With a much larger clone just one base away, this may be a read error. J is TRBJ2-2 and V is TRBV20-1; D uncertain. The CDR3 covers 12 residues. The germline V and J ends were trimmed by 4 bases and 7 bases, with 10 bases remaining between them. Germline V gene lookup returns CDR1 DFQATT and CDR2 SNEGSKA (reference sequence). The CDR3 nucleotides read TGCAGTGCTAAGCCCCCCGGCGGGGAGCTGTTTTTT. It specifies CSAKPPGGELFF.

Comments on this clonotype: One end of the junction does not line up with germline, which may come from a read error. The CDR3 reads CASSLLGDEQSF. CDR3 in DNA: TGTGCCAGCAGTTTATTAGGCGATGAGCAGTCCTTC. V is TRBV27 and J is TRBJ2-1; D gene ambiguous. The length of the CDR3 is 12 residues. CDR1 and CDR2 (germline): MNHEY, SMNVEV (reference sequence).

This clonotype was seen ten or more times. The rearrangement links TRBV28 to TRBJ2-2; D may be TRBD1 (6 bases). V lost 6 bases to trimming and J lost 0 bases, with 11 bases between them. Looked up from germline, CDR1 is MDHEN and CDR2 is SYDVKM. The CDR3 runs to 15 residues. CDR3 sequence (DNA): TGTGCCAGCAGGGACAGTAACGCGAACACCGGGGAGCTGTTTTTT. This encodes CASRDSNANTGELFF.

This clonotype was counted many times. The V and J genes are TRBV28 and TRBJ2-5, with D hard to call. The CDR3 is 14 amino acids. From germline, CDR1 is MDHEN and CDR2 SYDVKM. Trimming cost V 5 bases and J 4 bases, with 14 bases left between them. The CDR3 protein is CASSPRWFRETQYF. As DNA, the CDR3 is TGTGCCAGCAGTCCCCGTTGGTTTCGAGAGACCCAGTACTTC.

This clonotype was seen at least ten times. The V and J genes are TRBV20-1 and TRBJ2-5; TRBD2 matches at 7 bases. Germline lookup yields CDR1 DFQATT and CDR2 SNEGSKA (reference sequence). The CDR3 is 14 amino acids. V lost 1 base to trimming and J lost 2 bases; unmatched junction nucleotides: 4. The chain's CDR3 is CSARVGAGQETQYF. The DNA for the CDR3 is TGCAGTGCTAGAGTCGGAGCGGGGCAAGAGACCCAGTACTTC.

The chain has TRBV30 and TRBJ1-5, with TRBD1 matching 9 bases. This CDR3 spans 14 amino acids. Trimming took 3 bases from V and 4 from J; bases not matched to a gene: 4. Germline V gene data show CDR1 as GTSNPN and CDR2 as SVGIG (reference sequence). The CDR3 coding sequence is TGTGCCTGGAGGGACAGGGGACCAAATCAGCCCCAGCATTTT. Protein: CAWRDRGPNQPQHF.

This clonotype has ten or more counts. This chain uses TRBV6-1 with TRBJ2-3, with D possibly being TRBD2 (6 bases). Germline V gene data show CDR1 as MNHNS and CDR2 as SASEGT. V was trimmed by 5 bases and J by 4 bases, leaving 16 bases between them. The CDR3 spans 15 residues. The CDR3 bases are TGTGCCAGCAGTCCCGTCCCGGGACTCTCAGATACGCAGTATTTT. Its translation: CASSPVPGLSDTQYF.

This clonotype was seen repeatedly, ten times or more. The gene calls are TRBV10-2 and TRBJ2-7, with D uncertain. Germline V gene data show CDR1 as WSHSY and CDR2 as SAAADI. V dropped 1 base and J dropped 4 bases, with 2 bases sitting between them. The CDR3 has 11 amino acids. The CDR3 region has the DNA TGCGCCAGCAGTGAGTGGTACGAGCAGTACTTC. Protein: CASSEWYEQYF.

This clonotype has only a few counts. The chain is built from TRBV20-1 and TRBJ2-7, with D possibly matching TRBD1 (5 bases). The CDR3 sequence is 14 residues long. Germline assignment: CDR1 DFQATT and CDR2 SNEGSKA (reference sequence). Between the trimmed V and J ends, which lost 2 bases and 2 bases, there was a span of 13 bases. The CDR3 DNA follows: TGCAGTGCTAGAAGGACACAGCCCCCCTACGAGCAGTACTTC. It yields the protein CSARRTQPPYEQYF.

The genes are TRBV20-1 and TRBJ2-1; 9 bases are a match to TRBD1. The CDR3 loop spans 11 amino acids. J was trimmed by 13 bases and V by 6 bases; bases with no gene match: 7. CDR1 is DFQATT, CDR2 SNEGSKA, per germline (reference sequence). CDR3 amino acids: CSATGDREQFF. The CDR3, as DNA: TGCAGTGCCACCGGGGACAGGGAACAGTTCTTC.

This clonotype was seen many times. The chain recombines TRBV5-1 with TRBJ2-2, with 7 bases identical to TRBD1. Germline V gene sequence: CDR1 SGHRS, CDR2 YFSETQ. The CDR3 is 15 amino acids. J lost 2 bases, V lost 4 bases, and 5 bases had no gene match. The CDR3 DNA sequence: TGCGCCAGCAGCAGGGACAGCCAAAACACCGGGGAGCTGTTTTTT. This codes for CASSRDSQNTGELFF.

This clonotype was counted at least ten times. The chain joins TRBV20-1 to TRBJ2-1, with 10 bases lining up with TRBD2. This CDR3 spans 16 amino acids. Trimming removed 6 bases from V and 1 base from J; junction bases left unmatched: 9. Germline assignment: CDR1 DFQATT and CDR2 SNEGSKA (reference sequence). The CDR3 here is CSARSLAGESYNEQFF. The CDR3 DNA is TGCAGTGCCAGGAGTCTAGCGGGAGAATCCTACAATGAGCAGTTCTTC.

This clonotype was counted ten times or more. The chain carries TRBV29-1 and TRBJ2-5, with TRBD2 identical over 9 bases. Unmatched junction bases numbered 5, after V lost 1 base and J lost 5 bases. The CDR3 has 14 amino acids. Germline V gives CDR1 SQVTM, CDR2 ANQGSEA. CDR3 region: CSVEAGAGGETQYF. CDR3 bases: TGCAGCGTTGAAGCGGGAGCGGGAGGCGAGACCCAGTACTTC.

This clonotype was recorded at least ten times. V usage is TRBV5-1 and J usage is TRBJ2-5; no clear D gene. The CDR3 totals 14 residues. Trimming took 0 bases from V and 4 from J, leaving 10 bases between them. CDR1 and CDR2 (germline): SGHRS, YFSETQ. For the CDR3, the DNA is TGCGCCAGCAGCTTGGCGGAGTTCAGAGAGACCCAGTACTTC. Protein product: CASSLAEFRETQYF.

This clonotype was seen only a few times. V is TRBV12-3 or TRBV12-4 and J is TRBJ2-4, with D perhaps TRBD2 (5 bases). V dropped 0 bases and J dropped 5 bases, with 17 bases sitting between them. This CDR3 spans 17 amino acids. For the CDR3, the DNA is TGTGCCAGCAGTTTAGCTGGAGCGGCCGGATCGGAAAACATTCAGTACTTC. Protein sequence: CASSLAGAAGSENIQYF.